Included here is one TCR beta chain sequence, with context. CDR1 and CDR2 from the germline V gene are SEHNR and FQNEAQ (reference sequence). V lost 5 bases to trimming and J lost 7 bases; unmatched junction nucleotides: 8. This CDR3 region has 14 residues. These data belong to a study of siplizumab effects on memory and regulatory T cells. TCRdb's copy holds only in-frame clones and misses some; the assay was immunoSEQ multiplex PCR. The table lists fewer than 85,000 clones, 80% to 90% of them singletons, with 1.5% to 1.7% in the top ten. The sequence came from a human donor in good health. The specimen was Tregs sorted from blood. The chain couples TRBV7-9 to TRBJ2-7; 10 nucleotides agree with TRBD1. The CDR3 bases are TGTGCCAGCAGCCCGGGGACAGGGGTGCATGAGCAGTACTTC. Translating gives CASSPGTGVHEQYF. The full variable domain, its missing parts supplied by reference TRBV7-9 and TRBJ2-7, is DTGVSQNPRHKITKRGQNVTFRCDPISEHNRLYWYRQTLGQGPEFLTYFQNEAQLEKSRLLSDRFSAERPKGSFSTLEIQRTEQGDSAMYLCASSPGTGVHEQYFGPGTRLTVT.